This T cell receptor beta chain is from a study of blood T cell repertoires in COVID-19. Study-level background: The United States, Italy and Spain were the sources of the acute and convalescent COVID-19 samples. The analysed material was cDNA or gDNA that came from T cells, B-cell-depleted T cells, or PBMCs.

Methods used by the authors: Amplification of reference gene primers provided the estimated nucleated cell counts. The protocol was immunoSEQ multiplex PCR, while the TCRdb copy is restricted to in-frame clones and leaves out a portion. Clonal size and the V and J genes are those of that table, whereas D and trimming came from the DNA. The profile shows 100,000 to 130,000 clones, approximately 70% of them singletons. The germline gives CDR1 KGHSH, CDR2 LQKENI. V lost 3 bases and J lost 4; bases outside the gene matches: 10. The CDR3 spans 17 residues. This chain joins TRBV18 and TRBJ1-5; 9 bases are a match to TRBD1. The source of this sequence is a woman between 40 and 50 years old with acute or convalescent COVID-19. Sequencing used peripheral blood. CDR3 coding DNA: TGTGCCAGCTCACCCCAGACAGGGGGATATGAGAATCAGCCCCAGCATTTT. Amino acid sequence: CASSPQTGGYENQPQHF. The full variable domain, in which reference TRBV18 and TRBJ1-5 provide the parts outside the CDR3, is NAGVMQNPRHLVRRRGQEARLRCSPMKGHSHVYWYRQLPEEGLKFMVYLQKENIIDESGMPKERFSAEFPKEGPSILRIQQVVRGDSAAYFCASSPQTGGYENQPQHFGDGTRLSIL.